This T cell receptor (beta chain) was sequenced during a study of graft-versus-host responses after intestinal transplantation. The CDR3 consists of 15 residues. Trimming pared 4 bases from V and 5 bases from J, leaving 16 bases between. In germline, CDR1 is SGHRS, CDR2 YFSETQ. TCRdb's copy holds only in-frame clones and misses some; the assay was immunoSEQ multiplex PCR. The sample yields roughly 2,500 clones, around 93% seen once. The sample here was PBMCs, taken approximately 20 days after intestinal transplant. The chain is built from TRBV5-1 and TRBJ1-5; D gene unclear. The receptor's source is a human patient who received an intestinal transplant, so some T cells may come from the graft donor. DNA for the CDR3: TGCGCCAGCAGCCCCCTCGAGGGATTCGATCAGCCCCAGCATTTT. Translation: CASSPLEGFDQPQHF.